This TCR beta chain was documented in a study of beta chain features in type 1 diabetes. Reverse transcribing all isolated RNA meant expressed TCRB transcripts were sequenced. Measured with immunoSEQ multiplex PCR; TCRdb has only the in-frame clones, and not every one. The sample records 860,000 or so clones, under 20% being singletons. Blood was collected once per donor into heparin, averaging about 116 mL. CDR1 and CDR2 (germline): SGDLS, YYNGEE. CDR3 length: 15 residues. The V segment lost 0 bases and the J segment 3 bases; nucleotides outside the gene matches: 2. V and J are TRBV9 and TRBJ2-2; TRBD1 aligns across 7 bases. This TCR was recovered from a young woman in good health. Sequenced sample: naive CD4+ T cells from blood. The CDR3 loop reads CASSVGTGYTGELFF. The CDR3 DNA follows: TGTGCCAGCAGCGTAGGGACAGGATACACCGGGGAGCTGTTTTTT.